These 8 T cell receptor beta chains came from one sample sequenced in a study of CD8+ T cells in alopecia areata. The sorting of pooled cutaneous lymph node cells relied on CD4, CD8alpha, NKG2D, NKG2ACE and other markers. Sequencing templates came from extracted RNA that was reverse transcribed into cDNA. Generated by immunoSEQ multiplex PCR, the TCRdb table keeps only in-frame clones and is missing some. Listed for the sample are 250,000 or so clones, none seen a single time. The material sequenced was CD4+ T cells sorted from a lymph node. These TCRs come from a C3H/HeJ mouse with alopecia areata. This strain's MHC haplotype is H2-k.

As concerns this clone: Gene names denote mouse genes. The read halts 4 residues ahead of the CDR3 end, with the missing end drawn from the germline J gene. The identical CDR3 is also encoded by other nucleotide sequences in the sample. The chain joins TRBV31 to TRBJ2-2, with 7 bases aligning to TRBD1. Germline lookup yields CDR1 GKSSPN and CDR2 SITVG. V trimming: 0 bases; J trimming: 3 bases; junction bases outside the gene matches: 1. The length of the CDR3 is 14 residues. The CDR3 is CAWSLTGDTGQLYF. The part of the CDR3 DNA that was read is TGTGCCTGGAGTCTAACAGGGGACACCGGG.

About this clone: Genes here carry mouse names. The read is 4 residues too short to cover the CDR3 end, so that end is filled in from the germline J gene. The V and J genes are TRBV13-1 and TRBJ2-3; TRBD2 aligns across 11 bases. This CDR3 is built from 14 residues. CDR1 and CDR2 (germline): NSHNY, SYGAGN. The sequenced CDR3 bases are TGTGCCAGCAGGGACTGGGGGGAGGAAGAA. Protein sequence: CASRDWGEEE. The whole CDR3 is CASRDWGEEETLYF.

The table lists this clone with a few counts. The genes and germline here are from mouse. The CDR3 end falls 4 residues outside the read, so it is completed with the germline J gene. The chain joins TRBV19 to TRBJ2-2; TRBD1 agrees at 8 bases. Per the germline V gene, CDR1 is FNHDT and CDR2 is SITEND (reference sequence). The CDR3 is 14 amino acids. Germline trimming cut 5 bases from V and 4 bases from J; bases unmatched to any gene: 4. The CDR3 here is CASSQGAGTGQLYF. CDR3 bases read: TGTGCCAGCAGCCAGGGGGCGGGCACCGGG. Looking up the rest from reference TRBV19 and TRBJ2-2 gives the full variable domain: GGIITQTPKFLIGQEGQKLTLKCQQNFNHDTMYWYRQDSGKGLRLIYYSITENDLQKGDLSEGYDASREKKSSFSLTVTSAQKNEMAVFLCASSQGAGTGQLYFGEGSKLTVL.

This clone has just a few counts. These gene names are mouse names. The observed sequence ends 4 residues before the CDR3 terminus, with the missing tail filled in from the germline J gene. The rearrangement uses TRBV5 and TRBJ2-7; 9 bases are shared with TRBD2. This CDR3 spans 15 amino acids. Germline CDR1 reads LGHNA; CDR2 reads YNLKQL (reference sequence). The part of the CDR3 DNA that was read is TGTGCCAGCAGCCCTGCTGCCGGACTGGGGTAT. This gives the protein CASSPAAGLGY. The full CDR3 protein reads CASSPAAGLGYEQYF.

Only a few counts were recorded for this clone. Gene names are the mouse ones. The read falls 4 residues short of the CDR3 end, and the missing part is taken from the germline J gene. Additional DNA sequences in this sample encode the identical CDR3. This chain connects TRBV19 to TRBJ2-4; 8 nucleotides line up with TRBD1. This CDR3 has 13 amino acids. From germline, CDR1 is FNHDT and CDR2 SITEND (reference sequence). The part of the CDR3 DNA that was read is TGTGCCAGCAGTCGGGACAGGAAAAAC. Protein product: CASSRDRKN. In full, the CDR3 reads CASSRDRKNTLYF.

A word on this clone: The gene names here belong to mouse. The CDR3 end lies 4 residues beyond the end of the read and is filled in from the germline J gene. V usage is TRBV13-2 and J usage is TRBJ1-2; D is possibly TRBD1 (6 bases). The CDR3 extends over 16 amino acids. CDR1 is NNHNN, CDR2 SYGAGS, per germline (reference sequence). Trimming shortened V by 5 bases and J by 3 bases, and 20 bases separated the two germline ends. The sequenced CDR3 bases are TGTGCCAGCGGGACTCTTCGGGGGGCAGGGTACTCC. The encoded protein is CASGTLRGAGYS. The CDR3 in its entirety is CASGTLRGAGYSDYTF.

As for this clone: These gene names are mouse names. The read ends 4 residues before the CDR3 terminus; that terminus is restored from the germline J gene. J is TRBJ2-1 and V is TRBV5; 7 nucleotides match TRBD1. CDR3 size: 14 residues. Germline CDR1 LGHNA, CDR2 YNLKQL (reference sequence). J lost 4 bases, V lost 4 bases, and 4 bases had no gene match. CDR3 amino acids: CASSRPGQYAEQFF. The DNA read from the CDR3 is TGTGCCAGCAGCCGTCCGGGACAGTATGCT.

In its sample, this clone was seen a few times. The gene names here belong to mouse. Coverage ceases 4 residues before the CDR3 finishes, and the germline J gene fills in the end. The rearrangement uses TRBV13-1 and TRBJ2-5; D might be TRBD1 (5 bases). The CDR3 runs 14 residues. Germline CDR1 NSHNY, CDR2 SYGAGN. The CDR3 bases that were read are TGTGCCAGCAGTGCCCTTCGACAGAAAGAC. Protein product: CASSALRQKD. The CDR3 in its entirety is CASSALRQKDTQYF.